This T cell receptor (beta chain) was documented in a study of shared clonotypes between healthy human individuals (dated by TCRdb to about 2020). With regard to the full study: The cohort comprised a couple of women and a few men aged 18 to 49 years. Per donor, three plates each were used for CD4 naive and CD4 memory, two for CD8 naive, and one for CD8 memory. Blood TCR repertoires of five healthy adults were deeply sequenced to estimate repertoire size and the extent of clonotype sharing between individuals. Different laboratories and diverse techniques were used to prepare libraries and sequence TCR repertoires, to increase sequencing depth and limit assay-specific biases. Leukapheresis yielded between about 0.85 and 9.5 billion PBMCs per donor. General findings and caveats noted by the study authors: Sampling was restricted to blood, and TCR repertoires in tissues likely differ from the TCR repertoires found in blood. Across a few donors, about 4.5% of naive CD4, 3.5% of naive CD8, 2.3% of memory CD4, and over 0.35% of memory CD8 clonotypes were shared. Based on pairwise subsampling, the degree of clonotype sharing among donors was expected to be affected by sequencing depth. Clonotypes shared by all four sorted-subset donors showed higher generation probabilities than non-shared clonotypes. Rarefaction of sorted-subset datasets indicated incomplete sequencing despite the large sequencing depth. Because the study included a small number of donors, the genetic and exposure-history diversity represented was limited. Estimated clonotype richness was generally larger for naive than for memory subsets.

The donors were healthy, HIV-negative adults who had no recently reported acute infections or vaccinations. All donors were Caucasian adults living in Nashville, Tennessee, USA. CD4+ T cells were enriched through magnetic negative selection, after which naive cells were positively selected on CD45RA and the remaining negative fraction served as the memory subset. Blood was obtained by leukapheresis, after which PBMCs were separated by Ficoll-Histopaque density gradient centrifugation and cryopreserved in liquid nitrogen vapor phase. Analytical flow cytometry was used to check the purity and quantity of each magnetically sorted T cell population. Genomic DNA was isolated from every sorted fraction and measured by UV absorbance on a Nanodrop 2000c. From the germline V gene, CDR1 is SGHDT and CDR2 is YYEEEE. The CDR3 runs 15 amino acids, cysteine and phenylalanine included. Left in the record is the CDR3 DNA by itself, 45 bases read in frame from the first base. The germline ends are 19 bases apart after V is trimmed by 3 bases and J by 9 bases.

Turning to this clone: Its cognate antigen has yet to be identified. Qualities for individual bases were not recorded, and no much larger clone is one base off.

Using the deep immunoSEQ assay, TCR CDR3 regions were amplified from genomic DNA by multiplex PCR. Extracted genomic DNA from each cell subset was spread evenly across all wells of several immunoSEQ 96-well plates, with each plate serving as a replicate. For sorted subsets, roughly 200 ng genomic DNA, equal to tens of thousands of T cell genomes, was loaded into each replicate PCR. Purified libraries were measured with a Qubit 3.0 fluorometer, size-checked on a Bioanalyzer 2100, and measured again with the KAPA Library Quantification kit. Every immunoSEQ 96-well plate was sequenced on a separate single-read 150-cycle Illumina NextSeq 550 flow cell. As for the original processing: Because the immunoSEQ output held only junctional sequences and lacked quality scores, the filtering could not match the filtering applied to full-length reads. Sequences were annotated with PyIR, a Python wrapper for IgBLAST v1.9, using IMGT germline references to assign V/J genes and CDR3. Reads were filtered out if the reads had weak V/J assignments (E-value above 1e-6), no CDR3, stop codons, out-of-frame junctions, or ambiguous translated residues. A V3J clonotype was defined by an identical inferred V gene, J gene, and CDR3 amino acid sequence. To compute the percentage overlap between repertoires, the number of shared unique clonotypes was divided by the size of the smaller repertoire. Repertoire richness was assessed with RTK rarefaction, the Chao1 estimator, and Recon v2.1 estimates of unobserved clonotypes. OLGA was used to compute generation probabilities for all TCRbeta clonotypes that the gDNA method yielded from several donors. The source is immuneACCESS, and TCRdb retained only in-frame sequences with V and J called. Part of the clones is not carried over; for the studies checked, unresolved V genes explain less than half of this, and the remainder is unexplained. V and J calls and clone size are those listed in that table; D and trimming were worked out from the DNA. The sample records approximately 330,000 clones, around 79% of which are singletons. Roughly a tenth of the sample is in the top ten clones.

The chain joins TRBV5-6 to TRBJ1-5; the best D guess is TRBD1, with 6 bases matching. The source material was memory CD4+ T cells sorted from blood. The meaning of the sample's cell subset or site label: CD45RA-negative fraction. The source is a man between 25 and 39 years old in good health. Read as DNA, the sequence is TGTGCCAGCAGCTATAGTTGGGGGCGCGGGACGCCCCAGCATTTT. Its product reads: CASSYSWGRGTPQHF.